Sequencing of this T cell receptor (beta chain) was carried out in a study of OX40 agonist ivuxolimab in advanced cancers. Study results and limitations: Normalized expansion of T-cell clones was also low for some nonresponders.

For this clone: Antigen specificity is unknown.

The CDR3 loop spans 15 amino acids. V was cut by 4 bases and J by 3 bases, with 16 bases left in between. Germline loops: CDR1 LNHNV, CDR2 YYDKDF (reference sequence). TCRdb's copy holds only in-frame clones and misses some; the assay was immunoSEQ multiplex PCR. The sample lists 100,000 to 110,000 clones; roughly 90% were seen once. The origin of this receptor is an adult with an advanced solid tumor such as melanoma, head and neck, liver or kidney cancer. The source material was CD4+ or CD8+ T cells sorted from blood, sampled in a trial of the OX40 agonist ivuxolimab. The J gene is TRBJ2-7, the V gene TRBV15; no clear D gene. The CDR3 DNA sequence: TGTGCCACCAGCACCCTTCAACGAAAGAACTACGAGCAGTACTTC. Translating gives CATSTLQRKNYEQYF.